These 2 T cell receptor beta chains were all obtained from the same sample, sequenced in a study of blood T cell repertoires in COVID-19. Sequencing was performed with immunoSEQ multiplex PCR; in TCRdb, only in-frame clones are kept and a portion is missing. The data show 84,000 or so clones, nearly 90% seen once. Source material: peripheral blood. All receptors derive from a man aged 65 to 79 with acute or convalescent COVID-19.

The chain recombines TRBV7-9 with TRBJ2-2, with TRBD1 matching over 7 bases. With 1 base clipped from V and 4 bases from J, the junction kept 3 bases outside the gene matches. CDR1 is SEHNR and CDR2 is FQNEAQ in the germline V gene (reference sequence). CDR3 length: 15 residues. The DNA of the CDR3 is TGTGCCAGCAGCTTAGAAGGGGGCGTCACCGGGGAGCTGTTTTTT. This encodes CASSLEGGVTGELFF.

This clone occurred once. This chain links TRBV28 with TRBJ1-2; tentatively, D is TRBD1 (5 bases). Germline CDR1 and CDR2: MDHEN and SYDVKM. The V and J ends lost 2 bases and 5 bases respectively, with 9 bases between them. The CDR3 runs 13 residues. CDR3 sequence reads: CASSLLGEYGYTF. The CDR3 DNA sequence: TGTGCCAGCAGTTTACTAGGGGAATATGGCTACACCTTC.